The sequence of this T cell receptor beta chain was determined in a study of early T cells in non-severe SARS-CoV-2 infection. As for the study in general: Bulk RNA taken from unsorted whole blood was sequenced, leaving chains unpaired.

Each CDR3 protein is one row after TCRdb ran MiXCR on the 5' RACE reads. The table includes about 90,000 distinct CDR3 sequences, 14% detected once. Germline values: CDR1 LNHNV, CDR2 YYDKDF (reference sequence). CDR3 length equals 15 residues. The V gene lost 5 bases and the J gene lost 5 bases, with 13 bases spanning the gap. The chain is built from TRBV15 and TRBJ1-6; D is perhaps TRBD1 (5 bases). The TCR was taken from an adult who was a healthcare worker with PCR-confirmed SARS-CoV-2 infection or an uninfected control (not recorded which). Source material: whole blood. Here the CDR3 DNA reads TGTGCCACCAGCGTGGGGGTTCGGGATAATTCACCCCTCCACTTT. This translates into CATSVGVRDNSPLHF.